This T cell receptor (beta chain) was documented in a study of T cell responses to AZD1222 COVID-19 vaccine. Study-level points and caveats: Samples come after the peak T cell response, not at day 14.

Here immunoSEQ multiplex PCR was the method, and the copy in TCRdb shows in-frame clones only, minus some. The table includes around 140,000 clones, approximately 90% detected once. CDR1 is SGHRS, CDR2 YFSETQ, per germline. The V gene end was trimmed by 5 bases and the J gene end by 8 bases; junction bases not matched to a gene: 7. This CDR3 has 13 residues. Notes on this clone: Its antigen is unknown.

This clonotype was obtained from an adult who received the AZD1222 COVID-19 vaccine. The V call is TRBV5-1, the J call TRBJ2-3, with 8 bases that match TRBD1. The sequencing here drew on peripheral blood, taken 28 days after the second AZD1222 dose. The CDR3 DNA sequence: TGCGCCAGCAGGGTTCAGGGGGCCAGTACGCAGTATTTT. Encoded protein: CASRVQGASTQYF.